Listed below are T cell receptor beta chains from one sample, sequenced in a study of PD-1 blockade in mismatch repair-deficient tumors. Sequencing used immunoSEQ multiplex PCR; TCRdb keeps in-frame clones, though not all of them. The sample lists under 85,000 clones, approximately 82% occurring once. The sequencing used peripheral blood, collected 2 weeks after starting pembrolizumab. Receptor source: an adult with mismatch repair-deficient cancer. Each CDR3 is given with its conserved first and last residue. A D gene is named only where the DNA matches it firmly. Clone size appears in some rows only: once, few, many, or a class for an expanded clone.

d_gene	v_gene	abundance	j_gene	CDR3nt	CDR3aa
NA	TRBV28	NA	TRBJ2-2	TGTGCCGCCCAACCCCGAAACACCGGGGAGCTGTTTTTT	CAAQPRNTGELFF
TRBD1	TRBV29-1	NA	TRBJ2-1	TGCAGCGTGGCCGGGACAGGGGGCAATGAGCAGTTCTTC	CSVAGTGGNEQFF
NA	TRBV9	once	TRBJ2-2	TGTGCCAGCAGGAGGGCGTGGAACACCGGGGAGCTGTTTTTT	CASRRAWNTGELFF
NA	TRBV27	NA	TRBJ2-3	TGTGCCAGCAGTCACGGGGGAGGACGCACAGATACGCAGTATTTT	CASSHGGGRTDTQYF
NA	TRBV7-2	few	TRBJ2-2	TGTGCCAGCAGCTTAGTCGGGAGAGGCACCGGGGAGCTGTTTTTT	CASSLVGRGTGELFF
TRBD1	TRBV5-1	NA	TRBJ1-1	TGCGCCAGCAGCCGGACAGGGTCGATTGGGAACACTGAAGCTTTCTTT	CASSRTGSIGNTEAFF
NA	TRBV13	NA	TRBJ2-7	TGTGCCAGCAGCTCCCGGGACGTTTCCTACGAGCAGTACTTC	CASSSRDVSYEQYF
TRBD2	TRBV10-2	NA	TRBJ2-5	TGCGCCAGCAGGGGACTAGCGGGTGACCAAGAGACCCAGTACTTC	CASRGLAGDQETQYF
NA	TRBV7-3	NA	TRBJ1-1	TGTGCCAGCAGCCTATTGAGGGACACTGAAGCTTTCTTT	CASSLLRDTEAFF
TRBD2	TRBV11-1	NA	TRBJ2-5	TGTGCCAGCGGACAAGGACTAGGTGGGACCCAGTACTTC	CASGQGLGGTQYF
NA	TRBV29-1	NA	TRBJ2-4	TGCAGCGTTGCAGGACTCTTAACAGGGTATGGCATTCAGTACTTC	CSVAGLLTGYGIQYF
TRBD1	TRBV28	NA	TRBJ2-3	TGTGCCAGCAGTAGAGGGGGCGCAGGCACAGATACGCAGTATTTT	CASSRGGAGTDTQYF
NA	TRBV30	NA	TRBJ2-6	TGTGCCTGGAGGGCCAGGGGTGCTGGGGCCAACGTCCTGACTTTC	CAWRARGAGANVLTF
TRBD1	TRBV4-1	NA	TRBJ2-7	TGCGCCAGCAGCCCAGCGATGCGGACAGGGGGCAGCGAGCAGTACTTC	CASSPAMRTGGSEQYF
TRBD1	TRBV18	NA	TRBJ2-7	TGTGCCAGCTCACCGGACAGGGGCTCCTACGAGCAGTACTTC	CASSPDRGSYEQYF
TRBD2	TRBV5-6	once	TRBJ2-3	TGTGCCAGCACGAGCGGGAATCTACGCACAGATACGCAGTATTTT	CASTSGNLRTDTQYF
TRBD1	TRBV13	NA	TRBJ1-3	TGTGCCAGCAGCGGACAGGAGTCGGGCCTCTCTGGAAACACCATATATTTT	CASSGQESGLSGNTIYF
TRBD1	TRBV30	NA	TRBJ1-5	TGTGCCTGGAGTTCCGGGACAGGACGTCATTTT	CAWSSGTGRHF
NA	TRBV7-2	NA	TRBJ1-2	TGTGCCAGCAGCCCCGACCAGATAGACAGCTATGGCTACACCTTC	CASSPDQIDSYGYTF
NA	TRBV5-4	NA	TRBJ2-1	TGTGCCAGCAGCTTGTCCCACAATGAGCAGTTCTTC	CASSLSHNEQFF
TRBD1	TRBV12-5	NA	TRBJ1-1	TGTGCTAGTGATACACCGGGACAGGGCTACACTGAAGCTTTCTTT	CASDTPGQGYTEAFF
TRBD1	TRBV19	few	TRBJ2-7	TGTGCCAGTAGCCGGGACAGCTACTACGAGCAGTACTTC	CASSRDSYYEQYF
NA	TRBV4-1	NA	TRBJ2-5	TGCGCCAGCAGCCAAGTGGGGCAGGTACAGTACTTC	CASSQVGQVQYF
NA	TRBV7-2	NA	TRBJ2-5	TGTGCCAGCAGCTTAAGGGGGGGGACAGACCAAGAGACCCAGTACTTC	CASSLRGGTDQETQYF
NA	TRBV5-6	NA	TRBJ2-5	TGTGCCAGCAGCTTGTCCCTCCAAGAGACCCAGTACTTC	CASSLSLQETQYF
NA	TRBV15	NA	TRBJ2-7	TGTGCCACCAGCAGAGATCTCTCGGACGACGAGCAGTACTTC	CATSRDLSDDEQYF
NA	TRBV27	few	TRBJ2-7	TGTGCCAGCAGTCCCGGTCCCCTCTACGAGCAGTACTTC	CASSPGPLYEQYF
NA	TRBV2	NA	TRBJ2-2	TGTGCCAGGGCCTTTGTAGCGGAAGCCGGGGAGCTGTTTTTT	CARAFVAEAGELFF
NA	TRBV19	NA	TRBJ2-2	TGTGCCAGTAGTTTGGGACGGCTGAACACCGGGGAGCTGTTTTTT	CASSLGRLNTGELFF
TRBD1	TRBV15	NA	TRBJ2-3	TGTGCCACCAGCTCTTGGGACAGGACTACAGATACGCAGTATTTT	CATSSWDRTTDTQYF
NA	TRBV18	NA	TRBJ1-3	TGTGCCAGCTCACCACCGTCGCCCTCTGGAAACACCATATATTTT	CASSPPSPSGNTIYF
NA	TRBV7-6	few	TRBJ1-3	TGTGCCACCCGTTCAGGGGACACCATATATTTT	CATRSGDTIYF
NA	TRBV28	NA	TRBJ1-5	TGTGCCAGCAACCTCGGAGGGGCCCAGTCCTATCAGCCCCAGCATTTT	CASNLGGAQSYQPQHF
NA	TRBV7-3	NA	TRBJ2-3	TGTGCCAGCAGCTTCCAGGGACCCACAGATACGCAGTATTTT	CASSFQGPTDTQYF
TRBD2	TRBV7-9	NA	TRBJ2-5	TGTGCCAGCAGCACTAGCGGGGATGGCCAGTACTTC	CASSTSGDGQYF
NA	TRBV6-6	NA	TRBJ1-3	TGTGCCAGCACCTTCAAGGCCCAATCGACCGGAAACACCATATATTTT	CASTFKAQSTGNTIYF
NA	TRBV19	NA	TRBJ2-7	TGTGCCAGACATACGAGGGATGGTGGCTACGAGCAGTACTTC	CARHTRDGGYEQYF
NA	TRBV10-2	few	TRBJ2-5	TGCGCCAGCAGTCGGGGGTCACGGGAGACCCAGTACTTC	CASSRGSRETQYF
NA	TRBV14	few	TRBJ1-1	TGTGCCAGCAGCCAAGAAGGATGGCCCATGAACACTGAAGCTTTCTTT	CASSQEGWPMNTEAFF
TRBD1	TRBV9	NA	TRBJ2-3	TGTGCCAGCAGCGTTGGGACAGGGGTCTCAGATACGCAGTATTTT	CASSVGTGVSDTQYF
NA	TRBV4-2	NA	TRBJ2-4	TGTGCCAGCAGCCAAGGGGTTGCGGAGGGGGCCAAAAACATTCAGTACTTC	CASSQGVAEGAKNIQYF
NA	TRBV29-1	NA	TRBJ2-1	TGCAGCGTCCCCTCTCCCGGGGACAATGAGCAGTTCTTC	CSVPSPGDNEQFF
TRBD2	TRBV5-1	NA	TRBJ2-3	TGCGCCAGCAGCTTGGGCGGGAGGACAGATACGCAGTATTTT	CASSLGGRTDTQYF
TRBD1	TRBV5-1	NA	TRBJ2-1	TGCGCCAGCAGCTTTCACCCGGGACAGGGCTACAATGAGCAGTTCTTC	CASSFHPGQGYNEQFF
NA	TRBV9	NA	TRBJ2-1	TGTGCCAGCAGCAGGGGCAACTCCTACAATGAGCAGTTCTTC	CASSRGNSYNEQFF
NA	TRBV6-5	NA	TRBJ2-5	TGTGCCAGCAGTTACTATTCTCGAAAACAAGAGACCCAGTACTTC	CASSYYSRKQETQYF
NA	TRBV6-1	NA	TRBJ2-2	TGTGCCAGCAGTGAACAGTATGAGACCGGGGAGCTGTTTTTT	CASSEQYETGELFF
NA	TRBV27	NA	TRBJ1-5	TGTGCCAGCAGTTTATCGCGGGGTGGCAATCAGCCCCAGCATTTT	CASSLSRGGNQPQHF
TRBD1	TRBV7-3	NA	TRBJ2-2	TGTGCCAGCAGCGCCCGGACAGGGGGAGCGGGTAACACCGGGGAGCTGTTTTTT	CASSARTGGAGNTGELFF
NA	TRBV5-5	NA	TRBJ2-7	TGTGCCAGCAGCTTGGCAGTTAGCTCCTACGAGCAGTACTTC	CASSLAVSSYEQYF
TRBD2	TRBV9	NA	TRBJ2-3	TGTGCCAGCAGCGTAGGGGGACTACACACAGATACGCAGTATTTT	CASSVGGLHTDTQYF